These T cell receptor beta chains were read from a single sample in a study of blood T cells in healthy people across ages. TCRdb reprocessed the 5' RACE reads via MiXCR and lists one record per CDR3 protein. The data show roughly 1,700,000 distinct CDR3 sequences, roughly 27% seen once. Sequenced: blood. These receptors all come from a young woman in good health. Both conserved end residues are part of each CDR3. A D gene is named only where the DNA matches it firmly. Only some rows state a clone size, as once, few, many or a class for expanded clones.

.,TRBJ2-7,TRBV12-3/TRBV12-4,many,TGTGCCAGCAGTTTACGGAGGCGCGAGCAGTACTTC,CASSLRRREQYF
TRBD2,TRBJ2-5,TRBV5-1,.,TGCGCCAGCAGCCCTGGACTAGCGGGAGTGACGGAGACCCAGTACTTC,CASSPGLAGVTETQYF
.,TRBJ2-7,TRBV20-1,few,TGCAGTGCTAGCGGAGTTTTATGGAATGAGCAGTACTTC,CSASGVLWNEQYF
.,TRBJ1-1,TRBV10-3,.,TGTGCCGCCGCAGGGTCTGTCAACACTGAAGCTTTCTTT,CAAAGSVNTEAFF
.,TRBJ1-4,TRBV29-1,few,TGCAGCGTGTTTGCAACTAATGAAAAACTGTTTTTT,CSVFATNEKLFF
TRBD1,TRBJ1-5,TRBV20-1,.,TGCAGTGCTAGTCTGCTGGGACAGTCGTCCAATCAGCCCCAGCATTTT,CSASLLGQSSNQPQHF
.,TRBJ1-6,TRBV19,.,TGTGCCACCTCCTTGGGGGCCAATTCACCCCTCCACTTT,CATSLGANSPLHF
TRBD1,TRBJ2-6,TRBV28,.,TGTGCCAGCAGAACTGGACAGGGGGCACCTGGGGCCAACGTCCCGACTTTC,CASRTGQGAPGANVPTF
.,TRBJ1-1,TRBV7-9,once,TGTGCCAGCAGGATGCAGGGCCTCTCTGAAGCTTTCTTT,CASRMQGLSEAFF
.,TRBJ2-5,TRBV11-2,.,TGTGCCAGCAGCAGGGCTGGGGCAGACCAAGAGACCCAGTACTTC,CASSRAGADQETQYF
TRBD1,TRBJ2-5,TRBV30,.,TGTGCCTCGACAGGGGAGAGGGGAGAGACCCAGTACTTC,CASTGERGETQYF
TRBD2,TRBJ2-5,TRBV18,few,TGTGCCAGCTCACCACGCGCTAGCGGTAAAGAGACCCAGTACTTC,CASSPRASGKETQYF
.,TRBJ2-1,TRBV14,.,TGTGCCAGCAGCCAAGATCCAGGTAAAACCTACAATGAGCAGTTCTTC,CASSQDPGKTYNEQFF